This entry lists 20 T cell receptor beta chains sequenced from one sample in a study of T cells in Graves' hyperthyroidism and ophthalmopathy. TCR beta CDR3 region amplification was performed from RNA transcripts. First-round RT-PCR with HTBI primers amplified the TCR CDR3 region. TCRdb itself ran the multiplex PCR reads through MiXCR, one entry per CDR3 protein. The sample comprises about 640,000 distinct CDR3 sequences, roughly 20% of which are singletons, and over 30% rests with the top ten. The source material was blood. Receptor source: a man aged 25 to 40 with Graves' ophthalmopathy.

A few counts support this clonotype. The rearrangement joins TRBV28 to TRBJ2-7; 7 nucleotides align to TRBD2. The CDR3 consists of 15 residues. Germline V gene data show CDR1 as MDHEN and CDR2 as SYDVKM. The junction had 7 bases not matched to a gene; V was cut back by 1 base and J by 4 bases. The CDR3 loop reads CASSLSASGKYEQYF. DNA of the CDR3: TGTGCCAGCAGTTTATCAGCTAGCGGAAAATACGAGCAGTACTTC.

This clonotype came up many times. V is TRBV5-5 and J is TRBJ1-4; 8 bases are shared with TRBD1. The CDR3 length is 14 residues. Trimming at V came to 5 bases and at J to 5 bases, leaving 5 bases not matched to a gene. Germline V gene sequence: CDR1 SGHKS, CDR2 YYEKEE (reference sequence). As DNA, the CDR3 is TGTGCCAGCAGGCGACGGACAGGGAATGAAAAACTGTTTTTT. Protein sequence: CASRRRTGNEKLFF.

This clonotype was counted at least ten times. This rearrangement joins TRBV5-1 to TRBJ1-5, with D possibly being TRBD1 (5 bases). Germline V CDR1 and CDR2: SGHRS, YFSETQ. CDR3 size: 16 residues. V was shortened by 0 bases and J by 6 bases, with 16 bases between the two germline ends. In DNA, the CDR3 is TGCGCCAGCAGCTTGGCCGGAGGGGAGGGCGGTCAGCCCCAGCATTTT. This encodes CASSLAGGEGGQPQHF.

This clonotype was seen ten or more times. This chain uses TRBV7-2 with TRBJ2-1; D is possibly TRBD2 (6 bases). Trimming removed 5 bases from V and 6 bases from J, with 26 bases in between. Germline V gene lookup returns CDR1 SGHTA and CDR2 FQGNSA. The CDR3 consists of 18 residues. The DNA of the CDR3 is TGTGCCAGCAGCCGTTTCACCGTTAGCGGAGGGGCTACCAATGAGCAGTTCTTC. It specifies CASSRFTVSGGATNEQFF.

The chain combines TRBV19 with TRBJ1-5; D is uncertain. Trimming cost V 6 bases and J 4 bases, with 13 bases left between them. Germline-derived CDR1 and CDR2 are LNHDA and SQIVND (reference sequence). CDR3 length: 14 amino acids. CDR3 bases: TGTGCCAGTAGCCTTGAAACGATGAATCAGCCCCAGCATTTT. Protein: CASSLETMNQPQHF.

This clonotype was picked up a small number of times. The chain recombines TRBV6-1 with TRBJ2-7, with D perhaps matching TRBD1 (6 bases). The length of the CDR3 is 15 residues. V was pared by 5 bases and J by 4 bases, with 18 bases between. CDR1 is MNHNS and CDR2 is SASEGT in the germline V gene. The CDR3 DNA is TGTGCCAGCAGTACACAGGGATCGTCTAATTACGAGCAGTACTTC. Its protein product is CASSTQGSSNYEQYF.

The chain carries TRBV29-1 and TRBJ2-4; 11 bases line up with TRBD2. The junction had 19 bases not matched to a gene; V was cut back by 7 bases and J by 8 bases. Germline V gene data show CDR1 as SQVTM and CDR2 as ANQGSEA. The CDR3 loop spans 17 amino acids. For the CDR3, the DNA is TGCAGCGCAGTAGGGGTATGGGGGACTAGCGGTGGGGACATTCAGTACTTC. Translated, it gives CSAVGVWGTSGGDIQYF.

The genes are TRBV19 and TRBJ1-4; 8 bases map to TRBD1. This CDR3 has 13 residues. Germline trimming cut 8 bases from V and 7 bases from J; bases unmatched to any gene: 6. Germline assignment: CDR1 LNHDA and CDR2 SQIVND (reference sequence). The CDR3 is CASCWTGSEKLFF. The CDR3 DNA is TGTGCCAGTTGCTGGACAGGGAGTGAAAAACTGTTTTTT.

In its sample, this clonotype was seen many times. A much bigger clone sits one base away, suggesting this may be a read error. The chain carries TRBV19 and TRBJ1-1, with D maybe TRBD1 (6 bases). This CDR3 region has 13 residues. CDR1 is LNHDA, CDR2 SQIVND, per germline (reference sequence). With 9 bases removed from V and 1 base from J, the gap between germline ends came to 12 bases. CDR3 sequence: CASSVTGNTEAFF. The CDR3 region has the DNA TGTGCCAGCAGTGTGACAGGGAACACTGAAGCTTTCTTT.

CDR3 in amino acids: CASSQRKGGRPDTQYF. CDR3 nucleotide sequence: TGTGCCAGCAGCCAAAGAAAGGGCGGGAGACCGGATACGCAGTATTTT. This rearrangement joins TRBV3-1 to TRBJ2-3; 7 bases match TRBD2. This CDR3 has 16 residues. The V and J ends lost 2 bases and 6 bases, in that order; junction bases with no gene match: 11. CDR1 LGHDT and CDR2 YNNKEL come from the germline V gene (reference sequence).

The CDR3 is CASSQDFEGQGFYEQYF. CDR3 bases: TGCGCCAGCAGCCAAGATTTTGAGGGACAGGGGTTCTACGAGCAGTACTTC. The genes are TRBV4-3 and TRBJ2-7, with 10 positions matching TRBD1. This CDR3 spans 17 amino acids. V gave up 0 bases and J gave up 3 bases; unmatched junction bases: 8. Germline V lookup: CDR1 LGHNA, CDR2 YSLEER.

This chain links TRBV20-1 with TRBJ2-1; 11 bases match TRBD2. V dropped 5 bases and J dropped 5; count of bases not matched to a gene: 5. Germline CDR1 reads DFQATT; CDR2 reads SNEGSKA (reference sequence). This CDR3 region has 14 residues. The CDR3 sequence: CSAARLAGNNEQFF. The DNA of the CDR3 is TGCAGTGCTGCCCGACTAGCGGGAAACAATGAGCAGTTCTTC.

At least ten counts were recorded for this clonotype. The CDR3 loop is CASSVGRLAGGHEQYF. The DNA of the CDR3 is TGTGCCAGCAGCGTAGGACGACTAGCGGGAGGGCACGAGCAGTACTTC. The rearrangement joins TRBV9 to TRBJ2-7; TRBD2 matches at 14 bases. CDR1 SGDLS and CDR2 YYNGEE come from the germline V gene. The CDR3 runs to 16 residues. V trimming: 0 bases; J trimming: 5 bases; junction bases outside the gene matches: 4.

This chain connects TRBV28 to TRBJ2-5; D is unclear. V gave up 4 bases and J gave up 4 bases, with 7 bases separating them. There are 12 residues in the CDR3. Germline CDR1 MDHEN, CDR2 SYDVKM. CDR3 in DNA: TGTGCCAGCAGTTATACTCGAGAGACCCAGTACTTC. Translating gives CASSYTRETQYF.

Comment on this clonotype: It may be a read error: a sequence one base away is much more abundant. V and J are TRBV11-2 and TRBJ2-7; D not resolved. From germline, CDR1 is SGHAT and CDR2 FQNNGV. This CDR3 comprises 11 residues. CDR3 amino acids: CASSSFYEQHF. The CDR3 DNA reads as TGTGCCAGCAGCTCATTCTACGAGCAGCACTTC.

CDR3 bases: TGTGCCAGTAGTATAGGCCGCCAGCTTAAAAACATTCAGTACTTC. Translating gives CASSIGRQLKNIQYF. V is TRBV19 and J is TRBJ2-4; D is unresolved. The CDR3 is made up of 15 amino acids. Trimming stripped 1 base from V and 4 bases from J, with 11 bases between. The germline V gene encodes CDR1 LNHDA and CDR2 SQIVND (reference sequence). Filled out from reference TRBV19 and TRBJ2-4, the complete variable domain reads DGGITQSPKYLFRKEGQNVTLSCEQNLNHDAMYWYRQDPGQGLRLIYYSQIVNDFQKGDIAEGYSVSREKKESFPLTVTSAQKNPTAFYLCASSIGRQLKNIQYFGAGTRLSVL.

Comment on this clonotype: A much larger clone lies one base from this, so it may be a read error. The chain has TRBV2 and TRBJ1-5; D is unresolved. The CDR3 consists of 15 residues. Germline V gene data show CDR1 as SNHLY and CDR2 as FYNNEI. Trimming removed 6 bases from V and 7 bases from J, with 19 bases in between. DNA for the CDR3: TGTGCCAGCAGCCGAAAGTGGAGGGCAGAGCAGCCCCAGCATTTT. Translating gives CASSRKWRAEQPQHF. The variable domain in full, with the rest retrieved from reference TRBV2 and TRBJ1-5, is EPEVTQTPSHQVTQMGQEVILRCVPISNHLYFYWYRQILGQKVEFLVSFYNNEISEKSEIFDDQFSVERPDGSNFTLKIRSTKLEDSAMYFCASSRKWRAEQPQHFGDGTRLSIL.

The genes are TRBV30 and TRBJ1-6; perhaps TRBD1 as D (5 bases). With 1 base removed from V and 7 bases from J, the gap between germline ends came to 8 bases. The CDR3 runs to 13 residues. CDR1 is GTSNPN, CDR2 SVGIG, per germline (reference sequence). The CDR3 region is CAWSAQENSPLHF. CDR3 nucleotides: TGTGCCTGGAGTGCACAGGAGAATTCACCCCTCCACTTT.

The rearrangement joins TRBV20-1 to TRBJ1-4; D possibly corresponds to TRBD1 (5 bases). Between the trimmed V and J ends, which lost 4 bases and 7 bases, there was a span of 16 bases. The CDR3 consists of 14 residues. Germline CDR1 is DFQATT and CDR2 is SNEGSKA (reference sequence). The CDR3 DNA follows: TGCAGTGCTACTCAACGAGGGGTTAGTGAAAAACTGTTTTTT. Protein: CSATQRGVSEKLFF.

In this sample, this clonotype turned up many times. The V call is TRBV5-1, the J call TRBJ2-3; possibly TRBD1 for D (5 bases). Germline lookup yields CDR1 SGHRS and CDR2 YFSETQ. This CDR3 is built from 14 residues. The germline V and J ends were trimmed by 3 bases and 2 bases, with 10 bases remaining between them. This CDR3 reads CASSSSGHTDTQYF. CDR3 bases: TGCGCCAGCAGCTCATCCGGACACACAGATACGCAGTATTTT.